This TCR beta chain stems from a study of graft-versus-host responses after intestinal transplantation. V was pared by 1 base and J by 6 bases, with 6 bases between. Germline V gives CDR1 MGHRA, CDR2 YSYEKL. This CDR3 has 13 amino acids. A word on this clone: Its antigen is not known.

Data came from immunoSEQ multiplex PCR; TCRdb stores just in-frame clones and leaves some out. The data contain around 64,000 clones, 90% to 95% of them seen just once; the ten biggest clones take up about 0.4%. The V gene is TRBV4-1, the J gene TRBJ2-2, with D unresolved. This material consisted of unstimulated CD4+ T cells sorted from spleen or lymph node cells, taken before transplant. This receptor was taken from a human donor who was the organ donor for an intestinal transplant. This chain's CDR3 is CASSQALSGELFF. The CDR3 DNA follows: TGCGCCAGCAGCCAAGCGTTGTCCGGGGAGCTGTTTTTT.